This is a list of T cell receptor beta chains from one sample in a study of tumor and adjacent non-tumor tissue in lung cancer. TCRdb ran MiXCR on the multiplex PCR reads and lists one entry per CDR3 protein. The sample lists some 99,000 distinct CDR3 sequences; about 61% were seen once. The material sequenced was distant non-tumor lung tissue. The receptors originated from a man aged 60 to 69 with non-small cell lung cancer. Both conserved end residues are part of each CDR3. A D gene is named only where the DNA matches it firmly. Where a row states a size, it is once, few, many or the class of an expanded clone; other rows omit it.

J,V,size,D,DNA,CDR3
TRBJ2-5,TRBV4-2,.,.,TGTGCCAGCAGCCAAGATACCTACGGGGAGACCCAGTACTTC,CASSQDTYGETQYF
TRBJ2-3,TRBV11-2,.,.,TGTGCCACCAGCTTAGACGGCCGAGGGGACGCAGATATGCAGTATTTT,CATSLDGRGDADMQYF
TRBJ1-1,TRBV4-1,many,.,TGCGCCAGCAGCCAAGAACTGTCTTGGTTGGCTTTCTTT,CASSQELSWLAFF
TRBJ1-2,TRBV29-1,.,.,TGCAGCATCGACGGGGTTGGTCCCTATGGCTACACCTTC,CSIDGVGPYGYTF
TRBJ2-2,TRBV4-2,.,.,TGTGCCAGCAGCCAAGGAGCGCTAGCAGGAGAAAGGTTGGTCGGGGAGCTGTTTTTT,CASSQGALAGERLVGELFF
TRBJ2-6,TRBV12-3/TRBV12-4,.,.,TGTGCCATCACTCCTGGGACTTCTGTGTCTGGGGCCAACGTCCTGACTTTC,CAITPGTSVSGANVLTF
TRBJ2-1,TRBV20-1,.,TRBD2,TGCAGTGCTAGCCCGACTAGCGGGACCCACGATGAGCAGTTCTTC,CSASPTSGTHDEQFF
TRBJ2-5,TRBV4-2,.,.,TGTGTCAGCAGCCAAGCGGATCAGCCTCAAGACACCCAGTACTTC,CVSSQADQPQDTQYF
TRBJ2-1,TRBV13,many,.,TGTGCCAGCAGTCTTGGACAGTCCTACAATGAGCAGTTCTTC,CASSLGQSYNEQFF
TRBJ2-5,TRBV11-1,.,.,TGTGTCAGCAGTCCTCGGGGCTCCTCGGGGGAGACACAATACTTC,CVSSPRGSSGETQYF
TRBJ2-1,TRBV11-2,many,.,TGCGCCAGCAGCTTACGGATAGCGTCATCCAATGAGCAGCTCTTC,CASSLRIASSNEQLF
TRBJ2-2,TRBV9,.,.,TGTGCCAGCAGCGGAGGGACCGAGGAGCTGTTTTTT,CASSGGTEELFF
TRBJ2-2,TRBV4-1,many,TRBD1,TGCGCCAGCAGCCAACGCCAGGGACAGGGTCAAGGGGAGCTGTTTTTT,CASSQRQGQGQGELFF
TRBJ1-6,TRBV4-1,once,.,TGCGCCAGCAGCCCCCGCGAGTTGGAAACCCTTCACTTT,CASSPRELETLHF
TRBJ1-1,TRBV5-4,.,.,TGTGCCAGCAGCTTGGAAGGGGGGAGGGGGAACCCTGGTGCTTTCTTT,CASSLEGGRGNPGAFF
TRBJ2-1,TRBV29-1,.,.,TGCAGCATTGTAGTTGGGCGGTACTACAATGGGCAGTTCTTC,CSIVVGRYYNGQFF
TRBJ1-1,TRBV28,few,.,TGTGCCAGCAGTGCCCCGACAGGAACCACTGAAGCTTTCTTT,CASSAPTGTTEAFF
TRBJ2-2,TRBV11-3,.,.,TGTGCCAGCAACTTAGTCGGACATGCCTACACCGGGGAGCTGTTTTTT,CASNLVGHAYTGELFF
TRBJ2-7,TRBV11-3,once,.,TGTGCCAGCAGCCTAAGAGCGAGTTGGTACGAGCAGTACTTC,CASSLRASWYEQYF
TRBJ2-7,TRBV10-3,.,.,TGTGCCATCAGTGGCCAGAGAGGGTTGGTCAAGCAGTACTTC,CAISGQRGLVKQYF
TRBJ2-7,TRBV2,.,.,TGTGCCAACAGTCCATCCCCGACCTCCTACGAGCAGTACTTC,CANSPSPTSYEQYF
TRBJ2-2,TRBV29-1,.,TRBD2,TGCAGCGTTGAAAGGTCTGGGACTAGCGGGATCGGAGGCGGGGAGCGGTTTTTC,CSVERSGTSGIGGGERFF
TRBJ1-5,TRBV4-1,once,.,TGCGCCAGCAGCCAGGATGAGGGGAGCCAGCCCCAGCATTTT,CASSQDEGSQPQHF
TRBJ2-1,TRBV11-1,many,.,TGTGCCAGCAGCTTAGTCGGGGCGTTTCTCCATGAGCAGTTCTTC,CASSLVGAFLHEQFF
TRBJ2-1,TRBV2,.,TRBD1,TGTTCCAGCAGTGAAGAAGGACAGGGGATGGGCAATGAGCAGTTCTTC,CSSSEEGQGMGNEQFF
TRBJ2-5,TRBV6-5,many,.,TGTGCCAGCAGACCCTTTGGGCAGGGAAAGGGGACCCAGTACTTC,CASRPFGQGKGTQYF
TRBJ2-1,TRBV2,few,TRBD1,TGTGCCAGCAGGCCAGGGGGTGCGACCTACAATGAGCAGTTCTTC,CASRPGGATYNEQFF
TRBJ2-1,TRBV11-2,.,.,TGTGCTAGCGGCTTGGTGGGAGGACCGAGAAACAATGAGCAGTTCTTC,CASGLVGGPRNNEQFF
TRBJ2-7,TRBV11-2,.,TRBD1,TGTGCCAGGACCTCTCGACAGGGGGCGCGGTACGAGCAGTACTTC,CARTSRQGARYEQYF
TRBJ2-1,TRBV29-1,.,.,TGCAGCGTTGCGGGGGGACAGCTTTACAATGGGCAGTTCTTC,CSVAGGQLYNGQFF
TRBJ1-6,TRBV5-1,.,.,TGCGCCAGCAGCTTGGGGACAAGGGACAATTCACCCCTCCACTTT,CASSLGTRDNSPLHF
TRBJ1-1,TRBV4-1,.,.,TGCACCAGCAGCGTTACAGGGATAGTGGGCACTGAAGCTTTATTT,CTSSVTGIVGTEALF
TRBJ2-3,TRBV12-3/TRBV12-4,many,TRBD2,TGTGCCAGCACCACCGGGACTAGCGGAGTCACAGATACGCAGTATTTT,CASTTGTSGVTDTQYF
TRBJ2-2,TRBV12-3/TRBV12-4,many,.,TGTGCCAGCACCCTACGTAGCGGGAACACCGGGGAGCTGTTTTTT,CASTLRSGNTGELFF
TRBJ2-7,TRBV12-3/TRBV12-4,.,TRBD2,TGTGCCAACAGTCCCGGGACTAGTGTCCACGAGCAGTACTTC,CANSPGTSVHEQYF
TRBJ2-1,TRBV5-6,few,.,TGTGCCAGCAGCGCGTTCCGGTTGCGGGTGGACACCGTGGGAAACAATGAGCAGTTCTTC,CASSAFRLRVDTVGNNEQFF
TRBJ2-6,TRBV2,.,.,TGTGCCAGCAGTGAAAGTCTGAGAGGGCCTGGGGCCAACGTCCTGACTTTC,CASSESLRGPGANVLTF
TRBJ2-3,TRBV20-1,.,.,TGCAGTGCTAGTCTGCTATCGGGTACAGATACGCAATATTTT,CSASLLSGTDTQYF
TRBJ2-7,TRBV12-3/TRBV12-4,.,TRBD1,TGTGCCAGCAGCCCCAGGACAGGGGCGATGTCTTCGGTCGAGCAGTGCTTC,CASSPRTGAMSSVEQCF
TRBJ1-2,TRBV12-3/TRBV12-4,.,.,TGTGCCAGCAGATTGTGGGGGCATGGCTACACCTTC,CASRLWGHGYTF
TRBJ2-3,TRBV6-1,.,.,TGTGCCAGCAGTGATAGGGTGTTCGAAGATACGCAGTATTTT,CASSDRVFEDTQYF
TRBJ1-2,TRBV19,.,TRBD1,TGTGCCAGCAGCCGGGTAGGGACAGGGGGCCTTGGTTATGGCTACACCTTC,CASSRVGTGGLGYGYTF
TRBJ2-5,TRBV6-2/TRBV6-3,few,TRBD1,TGTGACAGCAGTTACTATCGGCAGGGGGTATCAGAGACCCAGTACTTC,CDSSYYRQGVSETQYF
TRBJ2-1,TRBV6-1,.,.,TGTACGAGCAGTGTCGGAGAATACAATGAGCAGTTCTTC,CTSSVGEYNEQFF
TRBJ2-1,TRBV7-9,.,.,TGTGCCAGCAGCTTAGCTGGCGGGTGGTCCAATGAGCAGTTCTTC,CASSLAGGWSNEQFF
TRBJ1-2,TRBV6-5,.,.,TGTGCCAGCATGGGGCTTCGGGCAGAGACTAACTATGGCTACACCTTC,CASMGLRAETNYGYTF
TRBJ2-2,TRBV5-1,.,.,TGCGCCAGTAGCTTGGAAGTTCGGGGCACCGGGCATCTGTTTTTT,CASSLEVRGTGHLFF
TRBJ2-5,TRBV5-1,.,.,TGCGCCAGCAGCTTGGCCGGCAGTGACCAAGAGACCCAGTACTTC,CASSLAGSDQETQYF
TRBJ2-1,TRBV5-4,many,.,TGTGCCAGCTTGGGGGACAATGAGCAGTTCTTC,CASLGDNEQFF
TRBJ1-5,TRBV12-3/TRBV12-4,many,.,TGTGCCAGCGAGGCTGCTAGCAATCAGCCCCAGCATTTT,CASEAASNQPQHF
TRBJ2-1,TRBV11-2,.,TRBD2,TGTGCCAACAGCTTAGTCGGGAGGGCCGGTGAACAATTCTTC,CANSLVGRAGEQFF
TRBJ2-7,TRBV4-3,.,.,TGCGCCAGCAGTCAAGAGAGGCCAGCGGAGTACGAGCAGTACTTC,CASSQERPAEYEQYF
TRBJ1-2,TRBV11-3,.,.,TGTGTCAGCAGCCTCACCCGGTCCAGAAGTAACTATTTCTACACCTTC,CVSSLTRSRSNYFYTF
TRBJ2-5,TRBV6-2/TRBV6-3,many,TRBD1,TGTGCCAGCAGAAACGACAGGGTTTCGGAGACCCAGTACTTC,CASRNDRVSETQYF
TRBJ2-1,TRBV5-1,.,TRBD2,TGCGCCAGCAGCTGGACTAGCGGGGGAGAAAGCTCCTACAATGAGCAGTTCTTC,CASSWTSGGESSYNEQFF
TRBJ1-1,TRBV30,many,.,TGTGCCTGGAGCTTTGGGATACCTGAAGCTTTCTTT,CAWSFGIPEAFF